Given below is one T cell receptor beta chain in context. Its antigen is as yet unknown. Unsorted bulk tissue of about 20-30 mg yielded co-extracted RNA and DNA. This specimen comes from a study of tumor-infiltrating lymphocytes in primary liver carcinoma. The CDR3 runs to 14 residues. CDR1 and CDR2 from the germline V gene are MDHEN and SYDVKM. Findings of the study overall: The proportion of top clones found throughout all five tumor regions was only about 7-24%.

A primer matching the constant region was used to make TCR beta cDNA from 450 to 550 ng of total RNA. Construction of TCR beta libraries relied on three successive nested multiplex PCR rounds employing slightly modified ARM-PCR. Two initial PCR rounds of about 10 cycles each paired TRBV1-TRBV30 forward primers with a C-beta reverse primer. From the multiplex PCR reads, TCRdb called clonotypes with MiXCR, one entry per CDR3 protein. The data show 20,000 to 25,000 distinct CDR3 sequences, with 80% seen just once and 35% held by the top ten. This receptor was obtained from a woman in her thirties with primary liver carcinoma and hepatitis B virus infection. The material sequenced was liver tumor tissue from sampling region 2. This sample's subset: tumor region T2, inferior pole. The rearrangement uses TRBV28 and TRBJ2-1, with D tentatively TRBD1 or TRBD2 (6 bases each). The CDR3 here is CASLGGWSLHEQFF. The CDR3 nucleotides read TGTGCTAGCCTGGGGGGCTGGAGTCTCCATGAGCAGTTCTTC.